This entry describes one T cell receptor (beta chain). Its antigen is not known. A second PCR, run for roughly 7 to 12 cycles, used a sample-barcoded 5' primer plus a J-beta primer mix. TCRdb analysed the 5' RACE reads with MiXCR anew, one entry per CDR3 protein. The profile shows approximately 1,000,000 distinct CDR3 sequences, around two fifths of them singletons. Germline-derived CDR1 and CDR2 are LGHNA and YNFKEQ. CDR3 size: 16 residues. With 0 bases removed from V and 2 bases from J, the gap between germline ends came to 10 bases. This entry is derived from a study of blood T cells in healthy people across ages. Study-level results: In the absence of known donor CMV status, changes in expanded clonotypes were possibly confounded. When one million T cells were used, diversity estimates were thought to be underestimates.

Sequencing was performed on blood. The rearrangement links TRBV4-2 to TRBJ1-4; weak D call: TRBD1 (5 bases). The TCR sequence derives from a man aged 18 to 29 in good health. The CDR3 loop reads CASSQDSGWTNEKLFF. CDR3 bases: TGTGCCAGCAGCCAAGATTCAGGGTGGACTAATGAAAAACTGTTTTTT.